The 26 T cell receptor beta chains reported below all come from one sample, sequenced in a study of beta chain features in type 1 diabetes. Isolated RNA was reverse transcribed in full, so expressed TCRB transcripts were sequenced. Clones were sequenced by immunoSEQ multiplex PCR, and TCRdb holds only the in-frame ones, with some missing. This table has 300,000 to 400,000 clones, around an eighth appearing once. The sequencing sample was made of naive CD4+ T cells from blood. All receptors derive from a man younger than 35 in good health.

V and J are TRBV7-2 and TRBJ1-5; D is unresolved. The V and J ends lost 5 bases and 4 bases respectively, with 9 bases between them. The CDR3 is 13 amino acids. In germline, CDR1 is SGHTA, CDR2 FQGNSA. CDR3 region: CASSSRRNQPQHF. CDR3 nucleotide sequence: TGTGCCAGCAGCAGCCGCCGTAATCAGCCCCAGCATTTT.

V is TRBV11-3 and J is TRBJ2-5, with a weak D call TRBD2 (6 bases). The CDR3 is 15 residues long. Looked up from germline, CDR1 is SGHNT and CDR2 is YENEEA. Trimming stripped 1 base from V and 2 bases from J, with 11 bases between. The CDR3: CASSLGSSEQETQYF. DNA of the CDR3: TGTGCCAGCAGCTTAGGGTCTAGCGAACAAGAGACCCAGTACTTC.

The chain joins TRBV7-3 to TRBJ1-1, with D maybe TRBD1 (6 bases). The V and J ends lost 2 bases and 0 bases respectively, with 7 bases between them. Germline V gene sequence: CDR1 SGHTA, CDR2 FQGTGA. CDR3 length: 14 residues. As DNA, the CDR3 is TGTGCCAGCAGCTTAGCAGGGGTGAACACTGAAGCTTTCTTT. Translation gives CASSLAGVNTEAFF.

The chain joins TRBV28 to TRBJ2-7; D is perhaps TRBD1 (5 bases). In germline, CDR1 is MDHEN, CDR2 SYDVKM. V was clipped by 7 bases and J by 2 bases, with 15 bases between them. The CDR3 has 14 residues. As DNA, the CDR3 is TGTGCCAGCAACCAACAGGATGGGACCTACGAGCAGTACTTC. This encodes CASNQQDGTYEQYF.

The chain is built from TRBV7-2 and TRBJ1-2; the D gene is possibly TRBD1 (5 bases). The V end lost 5 bases, the J end lost 4 bases, and 14 bases lay between the germline ends. The CDR3 has 14 residues. Germline-derived CDR1 and CDR2 are SGHTA and FQGNSA. The CDR3 loop is CASSPGHDTYGYTF. As DNA, the CDR3 is TGTGCCAGCAGCCCAGGACATGACACCTATGGCTACACCTTC.

The CDR3 nucleotides read TGTGCCAGCAGCGTAGTTGGGAGCGGTGGTACGCAGTATTTT. It yields the protein CASSVVGSGGTQYF. The chain links TRBV9 to TRBJ2-3; TRBD2 is a possible D gene (5 bases). CDR1 is SGDLS and CDR2 is YYNGEE in the germline V gene. The V end was cut by 0 bases, the J end by 8 bases, with 13 bases between. This CDR3 contains 14 residues.

This clone occurred a few times. The V and J genes are TRBV7-2 and TRBJ1-4; D is ambiguous. The V gene lost 1 base and the J gene lost 0 bases, with 12 bases spanning the gap. Germline values: CDR1 SGHTA, CDR2 FQGNSA. The CDR3 covers 17 residues. The CDR3 loop reads CASSLGPGRTTNEKLFF. In nucleotides, the CDR3 is TGTGCCAGCAGCTTAGGCCCAGGCAGGACAACTAATGAAAAACTGTTTTTT. Based on the CDR3 plus reference TRBV7-2 and TRBJ1-4, the full variable domain is GAGVSQSPSNKVTEKGKDVELRCDPISGHTALYWYRQSLGQGLEFLIYFQGNSAPDKSGLPSDRFSAERTGGSVSTLTIQRTQQEDSAVYLCASSLGPGRTTNEKLFFGSGTQLSVL.

This clone has a handful of counts. This chain uses TRBV7-9 with TRBJ2-3; 7 bases line up with TRBD1. This CDR3 is 15 amino acids long. CDR1 is SEHNR and CDR2 is FQNEAQ in the germline V gene (reference sequence). The V segment lost 5 bases and the J segment 6 bases; nucleotides outside the gene matches: 11. The CDR3 region is CASSPAEHRGDTQYF. The CDR3, as DNA: TGTGCCAGCAGCCCAGCCGAACACAGGGGTGATACGCAGTATTTT.

This clone has just one count. The rearrangement joins TRBV29-1 to TRBJ2-3; the D gene is possibly TRBD2 (5 bases). The CDR3 length is 13 residues. Trimming took off 5 bases at V and 2 bases at J, with 11 bases between the two ends. Germline V gene lookup returns CDR1 SQVTM and CDR2 ANQGSEA. The CDR3 is CSVRGWTTDTQYF. In DNA form, the CDR3 reads TGCAGCGTTCGAGGGTGGACCACAGATACGCAGTATTTT.

The rearrangement links TRBV7-2 to TRBJ2-5; 14 nucleotides align to TRBD2. CDR3 length: 19 amino acids. In germline, CDR1 is SGHTA, CDR2 FQGNSA. V gave up 2 bases and J gave up 5 bases; unmatched junction bases: 13. In DNA, the CDR3 is TGTGCCAGCAGCTTACGCCCGACTAGCGGGGGGGCCGATTTGGAGACCCAGTACTTC. Its translation: CASSLRPTSGGADLETQYF. The variable domain in full, completed from reference TRBV7-2 and TRBJ2-5, reads GAGVSQSPSNKVTEKGKDVELRCDPISGHTALYWYRQSLGQGLEFLIYFQGNSAPDKSGLPSDRFSAERTGGSVSTLTIQRTQQEDSAVYLCASSLRPTSGGADLETQYFGPGTRLLVL.

The rearrangement uses TRBV2 and TRBJ1-2; D remains ambiguous. The CDR3 totals 14 residues. Germline V gene data show CDR1 as SNHLY and CDR2 as FYNNEI. The V end lost 4 bases, the J end lost 6 bases, and 15 bases lay between the germline ends. The CDR3 nucleotides are TGTGCCAGCAGTGTCCAAGTGAGGGCGGATGGCTACACCTTC. It translates to CASSVQVRADGYTF. The full variable domain, rest sourced from reference TRBV2 and TRBJ1-2, is EPEVTQTPSHQVTQMGQEVILRCVPISNHLYFYWYRQILGQKVEFLVSFYNNEISEKSEIFDDQFSVERPDGSNFTLKIRSTKLEDSAMYFCASSVQVRADGYTFGSGTRLTVV.

The V and J genes are TRBV28 and TRBJ2-1, with D unclear. CDR1 is MDHEN, CDR2 SYDVKM, per germline. This CDR3 spans 16 amino acids. Trimming removed 8 bases at V and 0 bases at J, with 17 bases between. The CDR3 DNA follows: TGTGCCAGCCCACCGCTGGTCCTGAGCTCCTACAATGAGCAGTTCTTC. This translates into CASPPLVLSSYNEQFF.

The chain joins TRBV5-6 to TRBJ2-6; D may be TRBD1 (5 bases). From germline, CDR1 is SGHDT and CDR2 YYEEEE. The CDR3 consists of 16 residues. Deletions cut 0 bases from V and 1 base from J, with 8 bases between. This chain's CDR3 is CASSLGGASGANVLTF. The DNA for the CDR3 is TGTGCCAGCAGCTTGGGGGGCGCTTCTGGGGCCAACGTCCTGACTTTC.

The chain employs TRBV11-3 and TRBJ2-5; 9 nucleotides align to TRBD2. After removal of 5 bases from V and 8 bases from J, the junction contained 9 bases not matched to a gene. This CDR3 spans 14 amino acids. The germline V gene encodes CDR1 SGHNT and CDR2 YENEEA. The CDR3 DNA is TGTGCCAGCAGCATGGGACTAGCCTCGGGTACCCAGTACTTC. Its protein product is CASSMGLASGTQYF.

The chain uses TRBV27 and TRBJ2-7; 7 bases match TRBD1. CDR3 length: 15 amino acids. Germline V gene data show CDR1 as MNHEY and CDR2 as SMNVEV (reference sequence). J was trimmed by 7 bases and V by 6 bases; bases with no gene match: 15. Written as DNA, the CDR3 is TGTGCCAGCAGGTGGGACAGTACCACGAGCGTGGAGCAGTACTTC. Translated, it gives CASRWDSTTSVEQYF.

The chain is built from TRBV6-1 and TRBJ1-4; D gene uncertain. Germline lookup yields CDR1 MNHNS and CDR2 SASEGT. V lost 2 bases and J lost 4, with 8 bases in between. The CDR3 is 14 amino acids. The CDR3 sequence is CASSESGYNEKLFF. CDR3 nucleotide sequence: TGTGCCAGCAGTGAATCGGGATATAATGAAAAACTGTTTTTT.

This clone was picked up one time. CDR3 in DNA: TGTGCCATCAGTGAGCCGCGGGGGGCTAACTATGGCTACACCTTC. As protein: CAISEPRGANYGYTF. V and J are TRBV10-3 and TRBJ1-2, with TRBD1 as a possible D gene (5 bases). Germline V gene sequence: CDR1 ENHRY, CDR2 SYGVKD. The CDR3 is made up of 15 amino acids. The V end was cut by 2 bases, the J end by 0 bases, with 10 bases between.

The V and J genes are TRBV7-2 and TRBJ1-5; 9 nucleotides align to TRBD1. Germline lookup yields CDR1 SGHTA and CDR2 FQGNSA. The V segment lost 6 bases and the J segment 5 bases; nucleotides outside the gene matches: 5. CDR3 length equals 14 residues. CDR3 amino acids: CASSRTGVDQPQHF. Here the CDR3 DNA reads TGTGCCAGCAGTAGGACAGGGGTGGATCAGCCCCAGCATTTT.

This chain joins TRBV5-4 and TRBJ2-1; maybe TRBD1 (6 bases). Per germline, CDR1 SGHNT and CDR2 YYREEE (reference sequence). The CDR3 has 13 residues. Trimming left V 4 bases short and J 9 bases short, with 14 bases between. The CDR3 sequence is CASSDNRVGEQFF. As DNA, the CDR3 is TGTGCCAGCAGCGATAACAGGGTAGGTGAGCAGTTCTTC.

This clone was picked up a small number of times. The J gene is TRBJ2-1, the V gene TRBV30; TRBD2 matches at 13 bases. The V gene end was trimmed by 2 bases and the J gene end by 3 bases; junction bases not matched to a gene: 7. This CDR3 spans 17 amino acids. Germline assignment: CDR1 GTSNPN and CDR2 SVGIG (reference sequence). The CDR3 protein is CAWSLRLAGGIYNEQFF. DNA of the CDR3: TGTGCCTGGAGTCTCAGACTAGCGGGGGGTATCTACAATGAGCAGTTCTTC.

The genes are TRBV6-5 and TRBJ2-7; D is possibly TRBD2 (6 bases). Trimming removed 2 bases from V and 4 bases from J, with 15 bases in between. The CDR3 contains 15 residues. CDR1 is MNHEY and CDR2 is SVGAGI in the germline V gene. Written as DNA, the CDR3 is TGTGCCAGCAGTTACGAGATAGCGGCCCGATACGAGCAGTACTTC. It yields the protein CASSYEIAARYEQYF.

The V and J genes are TRBV7-9 and TRBJ1-5; perhaps TRBD1 as D (6 bases). Trimming stripped 5 bases from V and 0 bases from J, with 11 bases between. CDR3 length: 15 amino acids. The germline V gene has CDR1 SEHNR and CDR2 FQNEAQ (reference sequence). CDR3 loop: CASSEDRSSNQPQHF. The CDR3 nucleotides are TGTGCCAGCAGCGAGGACAGATCTAGCAATCAGCCCCAGCATTTT.

This clone was seen only a few times. The rearrangement joins TRBV7-2 to TRBJ2-3; unclear D gene. The CDR3 is 14 residues long. V shed 1 base and J shed 4 bases, with 9 bases lying between them. Germline values: CDR1 SGHTA, CDR2 FQGNSA. The CDR3 protein is CASSLEITADTQYF. The CDR3 DNA sequence: TGTGCCAGCAGCTTAGAAATTACGGCAGATACGCAGTATTTT.

The chain carries TRBV30 and TRBJ1-6; 8 bases match TRBD1. V lost 5 bases, J lost 7 bases, and 4 bases stayed unmatched. Germline loops: CDR1 GTSNPN, CDR2 SVGIG (reference sequence). The length of the CDR3 is 13 residues. DNA of the CDR3: TGTGCCTGGGGACAGGGTGGCAATTCACCCCTCCACTTT. Its protein product is CAWGQGGNSPLHF.

This CDR3 reads CASSARGGNTEAFF. The CDR3 coding sequence is TGTGCCAGCAGCGCCAGAGGAGGGAACACTGAAGCTTTCTTT. The V gene is TRBV9, the J gene TRBJ1-1; D gene ambiguous. Germline V gene lookup returns CDR1 SGDLS and CDR2 YYNGEE. V was trimmed by 3 bases and J by 1 base, leaving 10 bases between them. The CDR3 consists of 14 residues.

The V gene is TRBV5-1, the J gene TRBJ2-3, with 9 positions matching TRBD2. Germline V CDR1 and CDR2: SGHRS, YFSETQ. The J segment lost 4 bases and the V segment lost 0 bases, leaving 3 bases of the junction unmatched. The CDR3 totals 15 residues. The CDR3 loop is CASSLDSGRADTQYF. The DNA of the CDR3 is TGCGCCAGCAGCTTGGATAGCGGGAGAGCAGATACGCAGTATTTT.